A selection of T cell receptor beta chains follows, all from one sample in a study of cytomegalovirus exposure and HLA in healthy donors. The protocol was immunoSEQ multiplex PCR, while the TCRdb copy is restricted to in-frame clones and leaves out a portion. Of about 150,000 clones listed, nearly 70% were seen once; the top ten hold more than 9%. The material sequenced was PBMCs. These receptor sequences come from a man aged 30 to 39 in good health and CMV-seropositive. Each CDR3 is given without its conserved first and last residue.

v_call	cdr3_length	j_call	cdr3_aa
TRBV9	13	TRBJ2-2	ASSVGGTNTGELF
TRBV14	9	TRBJ1-1	ASSHSGVAF
TRBV19	11	TRBJ1-1	ASSIGTGSEAF
TRBV5-1	13	TRBJ1-3	ASSLDTNTGNTIY
TRBV29-1	10	TRBJ1-2	SALTGEDGYT
TRBV2	11	TRBJ2-7	ASSAREGYEQY
TRBV29-1	10	TRBJ1-2	SVERDSNGYT
TRBV6-5	12	TRBJ2-3	ASSYDTSTDTQY
TRBV6-1	12	TRBJ1-1	ASRPTGGATEAF
TRBV27	14	TRBJ1-4	ASSLLVGATNEKLF
TRBV19	11	TRBJ1-2	ASRGTGFYGYT
TRBV27	11	TRBJ2-7	ASSLYGGYEQY
TRBV5-1	10	TRBJ2-5	ASSGRRGTQY